This T cell receptor beta chain stems from a study of T cells in Graves' hyperthyroidism and ophthalmopathy. Study context: Peripheral blood sampling occurred at initial diagnosis, before any treatment.

This clonotype was seen at least ten times. What was amplified from RNA transcripts were TCR beta CDR3 regions. The TCR CDR3 was amplified in a first-round RT-PCR using the HTBI primer set. TCRdb itself ran the multiplex PCR reads through MiXCR, one entry per CDR3 protein. The sample records around 600,000 distinct CDR3 sequences, about 14% being singletons. V was clipped by 7 bases and J by 7 bases, with 16 bases between them. This CDR3 has 13 amino acids. This sequence originates from a young woman with Graves' ophthalmopathy. The sequencing sample was made of blood. The chain uses TRBV12-3 or TRBV12-4 and TRBJ1-2; D is unresolved. CDR3 sequence: CASTLERRSGYTF. The CDR3 DNA reads TGTGCCAGCACTCTTGAACGGAGATCTGGCTACACCTTC.